The rows below give T cell receptor beta chains drawn from one sample of a study of human T cells and chemical hapten exposure. TCRdb independently ran MiXCR on the RACE reads; one entry per CDR3 protein. The profile shows 250,000 or so distinct CDR3 sequences, roughly 7.4% of them singletons. The sample here was whole blood, taken in connection with sensitization to the hapten diphenylcyclopropenone (DPC). The receptors were sampled from a man aged 18 to 30 with alopecia areata. Some clones in this sample may be carry-over from other donors' samples. Each CDR3 is given with its conserved first and last residue. D genes are given only for firm matches. Expanded clones are given a class, and other clones once, few, many or no size at all.

D	V	size	J	DNA	CDR3
TRBD2	TRBV27	few	TRBJ2-7	TGTGCCAGCAGTTTCAGCGGGGGGTCCTACGAGCAGTACTTC	CASSFSGGSYEQYF
.	TRBV6-6	.	TRBJ1-1	TGTGCCAGCAGTTACGTAGGGGATGAGCGAGCTTTCTTT	CASSYVGDERAFF
TRBD1	TRBV28	.	TRBJ2-2	TGTGCCAGCAGTTTAGAACAGGGGCGTCGTACCCGGGAGCTGTTTTTT	CASSLEQGRRTRELFF
.	TRBV28	many	TRBJ1-1	TGTGCCAGCAGTTTATATGGGGTTGAAGCTTTCTTT	CASSLYGVEAFF
TRBD1	TRBV9	.	TRBJ1-2	TGTGCCAGCAGCGTCGAACCGGGACAGCTGAACTATGGCTACACCTTC	CASSVEPGQLNYGYTF
.	TRBV2	.	TRBJ1-1	TGTGCCAGCATTCTACAGGGTTACACTGAAGCTTTCTTT	CASILQGYTEAFF
TRBD1	TRBV13	.	TRBJ1-2	TGTGCCAGCAGCTCAGGGACAGTCACCACTAACTATGGCTACACCTTC	CASSSGTVTTNYGYTF
.	TRBV7-9	many	TRBJ2-7	TGTGCCAGCAGCGCGGACTACGAGCAGTACTTC	CASSADYEQYF
.	TRBV5-1	many	TRBJ2-3	TGCGCCAGCAGCTTAAGCTCCGGTCTAGAGGCAGATACGCAGTATTTT	CASSLSSGLEADTQYF
.	TRBV18	.	TRBJ1-6	TGTGCCAGCTCACCGTTACAGGGTGGCTCCTATAATTCACCCCTCCACTTT	CASSPLQGGSYNSPLHF
.	TRBV24-1	many	TRBJ1-2	TGTGCCACCAGTGAGTCGGAGCTAAACTATGGCTACACCTTC	CATSESELNYGYTF
TRBD2	TRBV20-1	.	TRBJ2-7	TGCAGTGCCAATGCCTTGGTAGCGGGGGGGCCGGACGAGCAGTACTTC	CSANALVAGGPDEQYF
.	TRBV7-9	.	TRBJ2-3	TGTGCCTCCCCCAGGGAGACCACAGATACGCAGTATTTT	CASPRETTDTQYF
TRBD1	TRBV28	.	TRBJ1-2	TGTGCCAGCAGACATTCGACAGGGACGGCTAACTATGGCTACACCTTC	CASRHSTGTANYGYTF
TRBD1	TRBV28	few	TRBJ1-5	TGTGCCAGCTCGGGGGGACAGGTAGGCAATCAGCCCCAGCATTTT	CASSGGQVGNQPQHF
TRBD2	TRBV6-4	.	TRBJ2-3	TGTGCCAGCAGTGACGGGACTAGCGGGGGCACAGATACGCAGTATTTT	CASSDGTSGGTDTQYF
.	TRBV2	many	TRBJ2-1	TGTGCCAGCAGTGTGTCGGACGAGGGACAGTTCTTC	CASSVSDEGQFF
.	TRBV28	many	TRBJ1-5	TGTGCCAGCAGTTTATCTGAGGGGATAAGCAATCAGCCCCAGCATTTT	CASSLSEGISNQPQHF
TRBD2	TRBV6-4	few	TRBJ2-3	TGTGCCAGCAGTGCCGATCCCGGACTAGCGGGGGAGGATACGCAGTATTTT	CASSADPGLAGEDTQYF
TRBD2	TRBV9	.	TRBJ2-1	TGTGCCAGCAGCGTAGTGGCTAGCGGGAGCTCCTACAATGAGCAGTTCTTC	CASSVVASGSSYNEQFF
.	TRBV6-1	.	TRBJ2-1	TGTGCCAGCAGAGACAGAAACGGGCCTTACAATGAGCAGTTCTTC	CASRDRNGPYNEQFF
.	TRBV12-2	.	TRBJ1-1	TGTGCAAGTCGCTTAGTTGGGGAAAAAAACACTCAAGCTTTCTTT	CASRLVGEKNTQAFF
TRBD1	TRBV24-1	.	TRBJ1-2	TGTGCCACCCGAGAGGGGGCTGGCTATGGCTACACCTTC	CATREGAGYGYTF
TRBD1	TRBV3-1	few	TRBJ1-1	TGTGCCAGCAGCCAAGGGACAGGGGGGAGCACTGAAGCTTTCTTT	CASSQGTGGSTEAFF
.	TRBV12-3/TRBV12-4	.	TRBJ2-2	TGTGCCAGCAGTCATGGACCGAACACCGGGGAGCTGTTTTTT	CASSHGPNTGELFF
TRBD1	TRBV18	many	TRBJ1-6	TGTGCCAGCTCACCAGGGACAGGGAATTCACCCCTCCACTTT	CASSPGTGNSPLHF
.	TRBV3-1	few	TRBJ1-1	TGTGCCAGCAGCCAAGGCTTCAGAGGGCTTAATGAAGCTTTCTTT	CASSQGFRGLNEAFF